This entry concerns a single TCR beta chain. These data come from a study of blood T cells in healthy people across ages. Individuals who donated were healthy Caucasians from Russia aged roughly 6 to 95. Extraction of total RNA produced a minimum of 5 micrograms from each sample. Next came a second PCR, run for about 6 to 12 cycles, which used a sample-barcoded 5' primer along with a J-beta primer mix. MiXCR was run by TCRdb on the 5' RACE reads, yielding one entry per CDR3 protein. The sample consists of approximately 810,000 distinct CDR3 sequences, around 26% of them appearing once. The V and J ends lost 2 bases and 10 bases respectively, with 15 bases between them. Germline loops: CDR1 SGHAT, CDR2 FQNNGV. The CDR3 extends over 14 amino acids.

The clonotype originates from a woman of 80 years or more in good health. The V gene is TRBV11-2, the J gene TRBJ1-5, with D uncertain. Sequencing was performed on blood. DNA for the CDR3: TGTGCCAGCAGCTTAAATTATGAGGGTCAACCCCAGCATTTT. Translation: CASSLNYEGQPQHF. Full variable domain (rest looked up from reference TRBV11-2 and TRBJ1-5): EAGVAQSPRYKIIEKRQSVAFWCNPISGHATLYWYQQILGQGPKLLIQFQNNGVVDDSQLPKDRFSAERLKGVDSTLKIQPAKLEDSAVYLCASSLNYEGQPQHFGDGTRLSIL.